The sequence of this T cell receptor beta chain was determined in a study of monozygotic twins with cystic fibrosis. Some clones are missing from TCRdb's copy, which holds only in-frame ones; the method was immunoSEQ multiplex PCR. The sample lists 12,000 to 15,000 clones, approximately 98% occurring once. CDR3 length: 15 amino acids. J gave up 3 bases and V 6 bases, and 8 bases lay outside the gene matches. Germline lookup yields CDR1 MNHNS and CDR2 SASEGT. The sequence was collected from a girl aged 2-10 years with cystic fibrosis. This sequence joins TRBV6-1 and TRBJ1-5; 7 positions agree with TRBD1. The sequencing input was blood. The CDR3 DNA reads TGTGCCAGCAGGGGAAGACAGGGATTCAATCAGCCCCAGCATTTT. Encoded protein: CASRGRQGFNQPQHF.